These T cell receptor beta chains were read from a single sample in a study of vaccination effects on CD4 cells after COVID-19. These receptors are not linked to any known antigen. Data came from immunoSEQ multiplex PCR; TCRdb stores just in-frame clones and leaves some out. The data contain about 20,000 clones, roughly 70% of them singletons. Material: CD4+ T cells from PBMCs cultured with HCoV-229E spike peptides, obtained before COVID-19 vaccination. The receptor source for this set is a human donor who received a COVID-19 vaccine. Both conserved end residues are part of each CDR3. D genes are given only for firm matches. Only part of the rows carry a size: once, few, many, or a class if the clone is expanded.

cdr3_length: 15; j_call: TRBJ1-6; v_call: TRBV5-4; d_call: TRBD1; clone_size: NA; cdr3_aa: CASSPWTGEDSPLHF; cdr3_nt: TGTGCCAGCAGCCCTTGGACAGGGGAGGATTCACCCCTCCACTTT
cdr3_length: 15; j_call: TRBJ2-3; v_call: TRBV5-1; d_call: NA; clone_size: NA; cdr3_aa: CASSSDPSSTDTQYF; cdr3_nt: TGCGCCAGCAGCTCTGACCCCTCTAGCACAGATACGCAGTATTTT
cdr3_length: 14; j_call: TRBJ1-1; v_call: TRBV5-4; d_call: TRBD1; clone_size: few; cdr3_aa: CASSFPGGNTEAFF; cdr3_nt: TGTGCCAGCAGCTTTCCAGGGGGTAACACTGAAGCTTTCTTT
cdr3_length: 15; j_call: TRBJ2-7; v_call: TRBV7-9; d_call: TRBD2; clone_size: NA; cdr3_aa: CASSSGLAEIYEQYF; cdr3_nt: TGTGCCAGCAGCTCAGGACTAGCTGAAATATACGAGCAGTACTTC
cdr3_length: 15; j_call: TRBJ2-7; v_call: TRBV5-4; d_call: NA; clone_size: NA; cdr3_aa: CASSSGGDRGDEQYF; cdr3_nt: TGTGCCAGCAGCTCCGGCGGGGACCGAGGTGACGAGCAGTACTTC
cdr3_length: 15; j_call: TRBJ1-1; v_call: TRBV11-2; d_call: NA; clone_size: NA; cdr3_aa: CASSLGGAWITEAFF; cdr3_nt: TGTGCCAGCAGCTTAGGAGGGGCCTGGATAACTGAAGCTTTCTTT
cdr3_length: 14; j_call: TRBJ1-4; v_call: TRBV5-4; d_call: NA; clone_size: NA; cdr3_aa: CASSLEQQDEKLFF; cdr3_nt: TGTGCCAGCAGCTTGGAACAGCAGGATGAAAAACTGTTTTTT
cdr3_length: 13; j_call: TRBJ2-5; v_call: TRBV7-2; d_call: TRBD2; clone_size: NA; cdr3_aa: CASHLAGGETQYF; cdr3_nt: TGTGCCAGCCACCTAGCGGGCGGGGAGACCCAGTACTTC
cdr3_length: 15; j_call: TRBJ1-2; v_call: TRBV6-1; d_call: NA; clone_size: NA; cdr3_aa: CASSEDEKPTYGYTF; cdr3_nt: TGTGCCAGCAGTGAAGATGAGAAACCCACATATGGCTACACCTTC
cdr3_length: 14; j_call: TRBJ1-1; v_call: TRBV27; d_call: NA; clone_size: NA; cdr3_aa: CASSLSQGRTEAFF; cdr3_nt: TGTGCCAGCAGTTTAAGCCAGGGGCGAACTGAAGCTTTCTTT